Each of the 13 T cell receptor beta chains below was sequenced from the same sample in a study of CD8 T cells in ankylosing spondylitis (dated by TCRdb to 2017 to 2019). Study-wide findings and limitations: A TCR beta motif of eight highly homologous amino acid variants appeared characteristic of blood from ankylosing spondylitis patients.

The library relied on 5' RACE. Sequencing instrument: Illumina HiSeq 2500. In-frame beta chains were kept once TCRdb had trimmed the public reads at Q25 with fastp and called clones with MiXCR. Each entry merges the rows of one CDR3 protein and shows their most common DNA and genes. This sample is represented by some 800,000 distinct CDR3 sequences; around 11% of them were singletons. The top ten hold approximately 0.51% of the sample. Their antigens are not known. The sequencing input was blood, either unsorted or a sorted T cell fraction (not recorded which). These receptors were taken from a male donor with ankylosing spondylitis.

This clonotype has more than one count but fewer than ten. V usage is TRBV10-3 and J usage is TRBJ1-1; D gene ambiguous. The CDR3 is 15 amino acids. Germline loops: CDR1 ENHRY, CDR2 SYGVKD. V dropped 3 bases and J dropped 0 bases, with 11 bases sitting between them. The CDR3 DNA is TGTGCCATCAGTGACCGAGGCGCCATGAACACTGAAGCTTTCTTT. Its translation: CAISDRGAMNTEAFF.

For the CDR3, the DNA is TGTGCCAGCGAGGGAAACTCCTACGAGCAGTACTTC. Translation gives CASEGNSYEQYF. The rearrangement links TRBV6-5 to TRBJ2-7; D might be TRBD2 (5 bases). Per germline, CDR1 MNHEY and CDR2 SVGAGI. Trimming shortened V by 8 bases and J by 0 bases, and 8 bases separated the two germline ends. The CDR3 loop spans 12 amino acids.

This clonotype showed up many times. The chain has TRBV29-1 and TRBJ2-1, with D tentatively TRBD2 (6 bases). V was trimmed by 0 bases and J by 13 bases, leaving 19 bases between them. The CDR3 is 14 residues long. Germline assignment: CDR1 SQVTM and CDR2 ANQGSEA. The CDR3 nucleotides read TGCAGCGTTGAAGATTTAAGAAGGGTAGGGACTCAGTTCTTC. Amino acid sequence: CSVEDLRRVGTQFF.

V is TRBV28 and J is TRBJ2-7, with D maybe TRBD1 (7 bases). The CDR3 has 12 amino acids. Germline CDR1 reads MDHEN; CDR2 reads SYDVKM. V lost 8 bases, J lost 6 bases, and 14 bases lay in between. The CDR3 protein is CASLTQGGEQYF. CDR3 nucleotides: TGTGCCAGCTTAACCCAGGGGGGCGAGCAGTACTTC.

This clonotype was seen a few times. V and J are TRBV6-2 or TRBV6-3 and TRBJ2-7; TRBD1 or TRBD2 may be the D gene (6 bases each). CDR1 is MNHEY, CDR2 SVGEGT, per germline. Trimming removed 7 bases at V and 2 bases at J, with 21 bases between. The CDR3 is 16 amino acids. CDR3 coding DNA: TGTGCCAGCACCGATGCGGGGAACAGGGCAACCTACGAGCAGTACTTC. Amino acids: CASTDAGNRATYEQYF.

This rearrangement joins TRBV10-1 to TRBJ2-2; D is ambiguous. Deletions cut 1 base from V and 1 base from J, with 4 bases between. The CDR3 length is 14 residues. Germline CDR1 is WNHNN and CDR2 is SYGVQD (reference sequence). The CDR3 nucleotides are TGCGCCAGCAGTGAGTACAGGAACACCGGGGAGCTGTTTTTT. Translation gives CASSEYRNTGELFF.

As regards this clonotype: A much larger clone differs by one base, so this may be a read error. This rearrangement joins TRBV10-3 to TRBJ1-1, with 7 positions matching TRBD1. This CDR3 is 13 amino acids long. V dropped 2 bases and J dropped 3; count of bases not matched to a gene: 0. Germline CDR1 ENHRY, CDR2 SYGVKD. DNA of the CDR3: TGTGCCATCAGTGAGACAGGGGACACTGAAGCTTTCTTT. Residues: CAISETGDTEAFF.

This clonotype was observed many times. This rearrangement joins TRBV5-1 to TRBJ2-7; D unclear. Per the germline V gene, CDR1 is SGHRS and CDR2 is YFSETQ. The CDR3 sequence is 12 residues long. Trimming shortened V by 0 bases and J by 7 bases, and 8 bases separated the two germline ends. The CDR3 loop is CASSLEGQEQYF. The CDR3 region has the DNA TGCGCCAGCAGCTTGGAAGGGCAAGAGCAGTACTTC.

The chain joins TRBV29-1 to TRBJ2-7; 7 nucleotides agree with TRBD1. Germline-derived CDR1 and CDR2 are SQVTM and ANQGSEA. V lost 7 bases and J lost 7; bases outside the gene matches: 10. The CDR3 has 12 amino acids. Here the CDR3 reads CSAGQVLGEQYF. CDR3 DNA sequence: TGCAGCGCTGGACAGGTTTTGGGGGAGCAGTACTTC.

This clonotype was observed a few times. The CDR3: CSASFRPRGDTQYF. CDR3 DNA: TGCAGTGCTAGTTTCAGGCCGAGGGGAGATACGCAGTATTTT. The chain is built from TRBV20-1 and TRBJ2-3, with D perhaps being TRBD1 or TRBD2 (5 bases each). CDR1 is DFQATT and CDR2 is SNEGSKA in the germline V gene (reference sequence). Trimming took 3 bases from V and 5 from J, leaving 15 bases between them. The CDR3 is 14 amino acids.

This clonotype was found many times. The gene calls are TRBV10-3 and TRBJ2-1, with 10 bases aligning to TRBD2. Germline lookup yields CDR1 ENHRY and CDR2 SYGVKD. This CDR3 has 15 residues. The J segment lost 9 bases and the V segment lost 6 bases, leaving 11 bases of the junction unmatched. The CDR3 bases are TGTGCCATCAGCTACCTAGCGGGAGTTGGTTTTGAGCAGTTCTTC. This sequence encodes CAISYLAGVGFEQFF.

The J gene is TRBJ2-7, the V gene TRBV4-3; 8 bases match TRBD1. CDR3 size: 16 residues. With V trimmed by 4 bases and J by 3 bases, 11 bases remained unmatched. Germline CDR1 reads LGHNA; CDR2 reads YSLEER. CDR3 in DNA: TGCGCCAGCAGCCGAGGGGTTTTACAGGGGGTCTACGAGCAGTACTTC. Its protein is CASSRGVLQGVYEQYF.

This clonotype has only a few counts. The V and J genes are TRBV7-3 and TRBJ1-1; D gene unclear. The CDR3 has 16 residues. Germline CDR1 is SGHTA and CDR2 is FQGTGA. Trimming stripped 3 bases from V and 3 bases from J, with 17 bases between. The CDR3 here is CASSFGPYRRDTEAFF. The CDR3 nucleotides are TGTGCCAGCAGCTTCGGACCTTACCGTAGGGACACTGAAGCTTTCTTT. The full variable domain, rest sourced from reference TRBV7-3 and TRBJ1-1, is GAGVSQTPSNKVTEKGKYVELRCDPISGHTALYWYRQSLGQGPEFLIYFQGTGAADDSGLPNDRFFAVRPEGSVSTLKIQRTERGDSAVYLCASSFGPYRRDTEAFFGQGTRLTVV.